The count of the clone carrying this T cell receptor beta chain is one. The data belong to a study of control samples from healthy donors and cancer patients. The method was immunoSEQ multiplex PCR; TCRdb's version includes in-frame clones alone and lacks a portion of them. The sample holds tens of thousands of clones, roughly 84% seen once. This clonotype was sampled from a man in his sixties or seventies with lung cancer. The sequencing input was PBMCs.

The CDR3 nucleotides read TGTGCCTGCCACAGGGGGCACACTGAAGCTTTCTTT. It translates to CACHRGHTEAFF. V and J are TRBV30 and TRBJ1-1; 9 bases line up with TRBD1. The CDR3 length is 12 residues. The V and J ends lost 6 bases and 3 bases, in that order; junction bases with no gene match: 2. Germline CDR1 and CDR2: GTSNPN and SVGIG (reference sequence).